These T cell receptor beta chains were read from a single sample in a study of cytotoxic CD8 clonotypes in ibrutinib-treated CLL. Using immunoSEQ multiplex PCR, the repertoire was profiled, and TCRdb retains in-frame clones only, with some absent. The sample comprises about 300,000 clones, 67% of which are singletons, and about 5.9% rests with the top ten. The specimen was PBMCs, collected after 36 months of ibrutinib treatment. The receptors were gathered from a human donor with chronic lymphocytic leukemia. CDR3s include the opening cysteine and the closing phenylalanine or tryptophan. A D gene is named only where the DNA matches it firmly. Not all rows give a size; the values are once, few, many and, for expanded clones, a class.

.	TRBV9	TRBJ2-3	.	CASSVARRTQYF	TGTGCCAGCAGCGTAGCGCGAAGAACGCAGTATTTT
.	TRBV18	TRBJ2-7	.	CASSRDREQYF	TGTGCCAGCTCCCGGGACCGGGAGCAGTACTTC
TRBD1	TRBV29-1	TRBJ2-7	few	CSARGGNEQYF	TGCAGCGCTCGAGGGGGCAACGAGCAGTACTTC
.	TRBV18	TRBJ2-3	.	CASSPPSTDTQYF	TGTGCCAGCTCACCACCTAGCACAGATACGCAGTATTTT
.	TRBV7-3	TRBJ2-5	.	CASSLGSNRQETQYF	TGTGCCAGCAGCTTAGGGAGTAACAGACAAGAGACCCAGTACTTC
.	TRBV11-3	TRBJ1-1	.	CASSTGNTEAFF	TGTGCCAGCTCCACAGGGAACACTGAAGCTTTCTTT
.	TRBV7-6	TRBJ1-5	.	CASSLVQNQPQHF	TGTGCCAGCAGCTTAGTACAGAATCAGCCCCAGCATTTT
.	TRBV4-1	TRBJ2-7	few	CASSQVQGASYEQYF	TGCGCCAGCAGCCAAGTTCAGGGAGCCTCCTACGAGCAGTACTTC
.	TRBV6-5	TRBJ1-1	.	CASSYSIGVVGTEAFF	TGTGCCAGCAGTTACTCGATAGGGGTGGTTGGCACTGAAGCTTTCTTT
TRBD2	TRBV6-1	TRBJ2-3	.	CARALREASTDTQYF	TGTGCCAGAGCCCTGCGGGAGGCTAGCACAGATACGCAGTATTTT
TRBD2	TRBV10-3	TRBJ2-5	few	CAISDPSGGAQRETQYF	TGTGCCATCAGTGATCCTAGCGGGGGGGCGCAACGGGAGACCCAGTACTTC